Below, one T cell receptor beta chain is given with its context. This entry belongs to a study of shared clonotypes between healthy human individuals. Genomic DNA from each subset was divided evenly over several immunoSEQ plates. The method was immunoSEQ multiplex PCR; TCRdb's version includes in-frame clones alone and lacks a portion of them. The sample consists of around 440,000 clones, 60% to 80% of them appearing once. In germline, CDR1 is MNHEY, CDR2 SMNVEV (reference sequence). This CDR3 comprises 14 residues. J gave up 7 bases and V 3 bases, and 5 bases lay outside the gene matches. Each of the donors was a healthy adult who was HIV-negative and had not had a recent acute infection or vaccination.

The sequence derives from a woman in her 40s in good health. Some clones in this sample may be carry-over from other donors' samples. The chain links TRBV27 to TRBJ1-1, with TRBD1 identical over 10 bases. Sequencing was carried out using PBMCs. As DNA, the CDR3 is TGTGCCAGCAGTTTTCACCGGGACAGGGGTGAAGCTTTCTTT. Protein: CASSFHRDRGEAFF.